The 15 T cell receptor beta chains below come from one sample, sequenced in a study of T cells in Graves' hyperthyroidism and ophthalmopathy. The source material, RNA transcripts, was used to amplify TCR beta CDR3 regions. A set of HTBI primers served as the primers for a first-round RT-PCR of the TCR CDR3. TCRdb reanalysed the multiplex PCR reads using MiXCR and keeps one entry per CDR3 protein. The sample holds approximately 600,000 distinct CDR3 sequences; around 15% are singletons and the top ten take 3.5% to 4%. The sequenced sample consisted of blood. The receptors derive from a woman under 40 with Graves' hyperthyroidism.

This clonotype was picked up many times. The rearrangement links TRBV5-1 to TRBJ2-1; TRBD2 matches 9 bases. Per germline, CDR1 SGHRS and CDR2 YFSETQ. The CDR3 is 18 amino acids. V was clipped by 0 bases and J by 2 bases; unmatched bases: 9. The CDR3 DNA sequence: TGCGCCAGCAGCTTGGAGGGGCGGGAGGGCCCTCCCTACAATGAGCAGTTCTTC. It is translated as CASSLEGREGPPYNEQFF.

In this sample, this clonotype turned up a few times. This sequence joins TRBV2 and TRBJ2-5, with D possibly TRBD1 on 6 matching bases. Germline CDR1 reads SNHLY; CDR2 reads FYNNEI. With 2 bases removed from V and 5 bases from J, the gap between germline ends came to 15 bases. This CDR3 contains 15 residues. In DNA, the CDR3 is TGTGCCAGCAGTGAAAGCCGAAGAGGGGGTGAGACCCAGTACTTC. Translated: CASSESRRGGETQYF.

In this sample, this clonotype turned up a few times. The rearrangement links TRBV7-2 to TRBJ2-1; D possibly matches TRBD1 or TRBD2 (5 bases each). Between the trimmed V and J ends, which lost 4 bases and 9 bases, there was a span of 13 bases. Germline V gene sequence: CDR1 SGHTA, CDR2 FQGNSA. CDR3 length: 13 amino acids. In DNA, the CDR3 is TGTGCCAGCAGCTCATCGTCAGGGAGTGAGCAGTTCTTC. As protein: CASSSSSGSEQFF.

The sample holds many counts of this clonotype. This rearrangement joins TRBV5-1 to TRBJ2-1; D is perhaps TRBD2 (6 bases). The CDR3 has 16 residues. V was clipped by 2 bases and J by 8 bases, with 20 bases between them. Germline V gene data show CDR1 as SGHRS and CDR2 as YFSETQ. CDR3 in amino acids: CASSFLPAGSQYEQFF. The DNA of the CDR3 is TGCGCCAGCAGCTTTCTCCCGGCCGGGAGTCAGTATGAGCAGTTCTTC. Together with reference TRBV5-1 and TRBJ2-1, the CDR3 gives the full variable domain: KAGVTQTPRYLIKTRGQQVTLSCSPISGHRSVSWYQQTPGQGLQFLFEYFSETQRNKGNFPGRFSGRQFSNSRSEMNVSTLELGDSALYLCASSFLPAGSQYEQFFGPGTRLTVL.

This clonotype was detected many times. This rearrangement joins TRBV5-1 to TRBJ2-2; D uncertain. This CDR3 contains 14 residues. V lost 0 bases and J lost 9, with 12 bases in between. The V gene's germline CDR1 is SGHRS and CDR2 YFSETQ. The CDR3 DNA reads as TGCGCCAGCAGCTTGGACGAAACTCGGAGGGAGCTGTTTTTT. It yields the protein CASSLDETRRELFF.

A word on this clonotype: The junction does not match germline at one end; this may be a read error. This sequence joins TRBV6-1 and TRBJ2-2, with D perhaps being TRBD1 or TRBD2 (5 bases each). The CDR3 totals 15 residues. Per the germline V gene, CDR1 is MNHNS and CDR2 is SASEGT. The CDR3 reads CASSAGEGTTGEQFF. The CDR3, as DNA: TGTGCCAGCAGTGCTGGTGAGGGGACCACCGGGGAGCAGTTTTTT.

The rearrangement joins TRBV19 to TRBJ1-5; unclear D gene. Trimming shortened V by 1 base and J by 2 bases, and 12 bases separated the two germline ends. Germline V gives CDR1 LNHDA, CDR2 SQIVND (reference sequence). This CDR3 is 16 amino acids long. The CDR3 sequence is CASSIVGAVGNQPQHF. CDR3 DNA sequence: TGTGCCAGTAGTATAGTAGGCGCCGTGGGCAATCAGCCCCAGCATTTT. Complete variable domain (other parts from reference TRBV19 and TRBJ1-5): DGGITQSPKYLFRKEGQNVTLSCEQNLNHDAMYWYRQDPGQGLRLIYYSQIVNDFQKGDIAEGYSVSREKKESFPLTVTSAQKNPTAFYLCASSIVGAVGNQPQHFGDGTRLSIL.

This clonotype has a count of ten or more. V and J are TRBV18 and TRBJ2-3; D is perhaps TRBD2 (6 bases). The V end was cut by 6 bases, the J end by 0 bases, with 13 bases between. The CDR3 has 15 residues. The germline V gene encodes CDR1 KGHSH and CDR2 LQKENI. The CDR3 DNA is TGTGCCAGCTCCGCAGGGAGGCCAAGCACAGATACGCAGTATTTT. The encoded protein is CASSAGRPSTDTQYF.

There are many counts of this clonotype. The V gene is TRBV12-3 or TRBV12-4, the J gene TRBJ2-7; D unclear. The CDR3 sequence is 13 residues long. Trimming cost V 3 bases and J 3 bases, with 9 bases left between them. The chain's CDR3 is CASSFRQDYEQYF. CDR3 DNA sequence: TGTGCCAGCAGTTTTAGGCAGGACTACGAGCAGTACTTC.

This clonotype was picked up many times. This rearrangement joins TRBV10-3 to TRBJ2-7; no clear D gene. Looked up from germline, CDR1 is ENHRY and CDR2 is SYGVKD. The length of the CDR3 is 13 residues. V was cut by 2 bases and J by 3 bases, with 8 bases left in between. The CDR3 loop is CAISEGTYYEQYF. DNA of the CDR3: TGTGCCATCAGTGAGGGTACCTACTACGAGCAGTACTTC.

The rearrangement uses TRBV2 and TRBJ2-1, with TRBD2 as a possible D gene (6 bases). Deletions cut 5 bases from V and 5 bases from J, with 25 bases between. The CDR3 has 18 amino acids. Germline assignment: CDR1 SNHLY and CDR2 FYNNEI. Here the CDR3 reads CASSRRWGNSGLHNEQFF. Written as DNA, the CDR3 is TGTGCCAGCAGTAGGAGATGGGGGAATAGCGGTCTACACAATGAGCAGTTCTTC.

This clonotype was picked up many times. V is TRBV28 and J is TRBJ2-5; D gene unclear. The V and J ends lost 7 bases and 4 bases respectively, with 16 bases between them. CDR3 size: 14 residues. Per the germline V gene, CDR1 is MDHEN and CDR2 is SYDVKM. CDR3 nucleotides: TGTGCCAGCAAGGTCGGGCCCCAAGGAGAGACCCAGTACTTC. It encodes CASKVGPQGETQYF.

The chain uses TRBV28 and TRBJ2-5; TRBD2 matches at 7 bases. J was trimmed by 6 bases and V by 2 bases; bases with no gene match: 12. The CDR3 runs 16 residues. Germline values: CDR1 MDHEN, CDR2 SYDVKM. In nucleotides, the CDR3 is TGTGCCAGCAGTTTACCCATGGGAGGGCTGGGAAAGACCCAGTACTTC. Encoded protein: CASSLPMGGLGKTQYF.

At least ten counts were recorded for this clonotype. This chain joins TRBV20-1 and TRBJ1-5, with D possibly being TRBD1 (5 bases). Germline CDR1 and CDR2: DFQATT and SNEGSKA (reference sequence). V gave up 6 bases and J gave up 6 bases, with 15 bases separating them. The CDR3 contains 13 residues. The CDR3 spells CSAQVRVRQPQHF. In DNA form, the CDR3 reads TGCAGTGCCCAAGTCAGGGTGCGTCAGCCCCAGCATTTT.

This clonotype was picked up a small number of times. The chain has TRBV18 and TRBJ2-2; D could derive from TRBD1 or TRBD2 (7 bases each). This CDR3 is 15 amino acids long. V was trimmed by 3 bases and J by 4 bases, leaving 12 bases between them. Germline V gene data show CDR1 as KGHSH and CDR2 as LQKENI. In DNA, the CDR3 is TGTGCCAGCTCACCCGAGCGGGACAGCACCGGGGAGCTGTTTTTT. It is translated as CASSPERDSTGELFF.